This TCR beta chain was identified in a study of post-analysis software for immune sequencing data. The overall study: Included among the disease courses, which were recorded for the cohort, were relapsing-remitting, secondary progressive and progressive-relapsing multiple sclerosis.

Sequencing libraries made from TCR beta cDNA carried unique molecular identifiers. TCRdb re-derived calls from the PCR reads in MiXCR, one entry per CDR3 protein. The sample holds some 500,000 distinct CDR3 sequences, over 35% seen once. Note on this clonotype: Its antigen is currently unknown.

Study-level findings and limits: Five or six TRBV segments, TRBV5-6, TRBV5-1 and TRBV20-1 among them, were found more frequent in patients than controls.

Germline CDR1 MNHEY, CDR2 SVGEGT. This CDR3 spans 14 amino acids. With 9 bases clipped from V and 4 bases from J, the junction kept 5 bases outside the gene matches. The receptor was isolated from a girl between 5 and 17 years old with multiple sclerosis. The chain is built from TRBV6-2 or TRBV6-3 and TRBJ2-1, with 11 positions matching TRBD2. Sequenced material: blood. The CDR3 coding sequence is TGTGCCAGTGGGGGGACTAGCGGATACAATGAGCAGTTCTTC. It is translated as CASGGTSGYNEQFF.